This T cell receptor (beta chain) was found in a study of vaccination effects on CD4 cells after COVID-19. Before sequencing took place, the ViraFEST assay used viral peptide pools to expand antigen-specific CD4+ T cells. Subsequent to roughly 10 days of culture, CD4+ T cells were isolated. Participants were vaccinated with two doses of either the BNT162b2 or mRNA-1273 vaccine. Recipients of the vaccine had no prior SARS-CoV-2 infection and negative nucleocapsid antibodies. Cultures of under 2.5 million PBMC per well contained 10 IU/ml IL-2 plus 10 ug/ml peptides. V lost 6 bases to trimming and J lost 9 bases, with 11 bases between them. CDR3 length equals 11 residues. Turning to this clone: Antigen specificity is unknown.

Method: immunoSEQ multiplex PCR; TCRdb's copy keeps in-frame clones and lacks some. This sample has around 69,000 clones, with over 70% found just once. The V call is TRBV12-3 or TRBV12-4, the J call TRBJ2-5, with D tentatively TRBD1 (6 bases). The material sequenced was CD4+ T cells from PBMCs cultured with HCoV-229E spike peptides, taken after COVID-19 vaccination. The source of this sequence is a human donor who received a COVID-19 vaccine. The DNA of the CDR3 is TGTGCCAGCAGCCAACAGGGCTCCCAGTACTTC. This gives the protein CASSQQGSQYF.